This entry lists 24 T cell receptor beta chains sequenced from one sample in a study of T cell repertoires in cytomegalovirus infection. From the reads, TCRdb called clonotypes with MiXCR, one entry per CDR3 protein. The sample lists about 330,000 distinct CDR3 sequences, around a tenth occurring once. Sequencing was done on a sample of PBMCs. The receptors originated from a human donor in good health (CMV status not recorded). Some clones in this sample may be carry-over from other donors' samples.

This clonotype occurred many times. This chain joins TRBV7-2 and TRBJ1-5, with D possibly TRBD1 on 5 matching bases. The V end lost 5 bases, the J end lost 0 bases, and 14 bases lay between the germline ends. Germline V gene data show CDR1 as SGHTA and CDR2 as FQGNSA. The CDR3 has 16 residues. The CDR3 coding sequence is TGTGCCAGCAGCCCCCAAGGGACTCTTAGCAATCAGCCCCAGCATTTT. Translated: CASSPQGTLSNQPQHF.

This clonotype was observed once. The chain recombines TRBV19 with TRBJ1-5; D remains unclear. Germline CDR1 reads LNHDA; CDR2 reads SQIVND (reference sequence). V shed 7 bases and J shed 6 bases, with 10 bases lying between them. The CDR3 has 12 amino acids. The CDR3: CASTIGRQPQHF. The CDR3 region has the DNA TGTGCCAGTACCATAGGACGTCAGCCCCAGCATTTT.

This clonotype occurred a few times. The chain recombines TRBV6-4 with TRBJ1-2, with 8 positions matching TRBD1. Germline assignment: CDR1 MRHNA and CDR2 SNTAGT. This CDR3 spans 13 amino acids. V lost 6 bases, J lost 8 bases, and 8 bases stayed unmatched. The CDR3 loop is CASSLDRGVGYTF. Here the CDR3 DNA reads TGTGCCAGCAGCCTAGACAGGGGTGTAGGCTACACCTTC.

V usage is TRBV7-4 and J usage is TRBJ2-1, with unresolved D. CDR3 length equals 11 residues. The V and J ends lost 6 bases and 10 bases respectively, with 10 bases between them. Germline-derived CDR1 and CDR2 are SGHVT and SQSDAQ. DNA of the CDR3: TGTGCCAGCAGTTCAGCTATGGAGCAGTTCTTC. This gives the protein CASSSAMEQFF.

J is TRBJ2-5 and V is TRBV12-3 or TRBV12-4; 13 nucleotides agree with TRBD2. The CDR3 has 17 amino acids. Germline trimming cut 3 bases from V and 4 bases from J; bases unmatched to any gene: 8. This CDR3 is CASSFLLTSGGAETQYF. The CDR3 nucleotides read TGTGCCAGCAGTTTCCTCCTTACTAGCGGGGGGGCAGAGACCCAGTACTTC.

This clonotype was seen ten or more times. The V and J genes are TRBV12-3 or TRBV12-4 and TRBJ1-3; no clear D gene. The CDR3 runs to 15 residues. V dropped 6 bases and J dropped 2 bases, with 14 bases sitting between them. CDR3 sequence reads: CASRPFRLAGNTIYF. The CDR3 DNA sequence: TGTGCCAGCAGACCTTTTAGGTTGGCTGGAAACACCATATATTTT.

This clonotype was counted ten times or more. The rearrangement joins TRBV7-2 to TRBJ2-2; no definite D call. Germline CDR1 SGHTA, CDR2 FQGNSA. This CDR3 has 14 amino acids. V dropped 10 bases and J dropped 0 bases, with 12 bases sitting between them. The CDR3 spells CANRAVSNTGELFF. Here the CDR3 DNA reads TGTGCCAACCGGGCGGTTTCGAACACCGGGGAGCTGTTTTTT.

This clonotype was observed at least ten times. The rearrangement joins TRBV7-2 to TRBJ2-5; 7 bases line up with TRBD2. The CDR3 is 14 residues long. J gave up 3 bases and V 6 bases, and 7 bases lay outside the gene matches. Germline CDR1 reads SGHTA; CDR2 reads FQGNSA. The CDR3 protein is CASRRGLTKETQYF. The CDR3 coding sequence is TGTGCCAGCAGACGGGGACTAACGAAAGAGACCCAGTACTTC.

This clonotype was detected many times. The genes are TRBV12-3 or TRBV12-4 and TRBJ2-7, with D possibly TRBD1 on 5 matching bases. This CDR3 has 12 amino acids. Trimming left V 2 bases short and J 10 bases short, with 12 bases between. Here the CDR3 DNA reads TGTGCCAGCAGTTTAAGGCAGGGTAACCAGTACTTC. Protein product: CASSLRQGNQYF.

This clonotype was found many times. The V call is TRBV28, the J call TRBJ2-1; TRBD2 agrees at 11 bases. The V segment lost 3 bases and the J segment 6 bases; nucleotides outside the gene matches: 10. The CDR3 is 17 amino acids. Germline values: CDR1 MDHEN, CDR2 SYDVKM. In DNA, the CDR3 is TGTGCCAGCAGTTTTCCGGGACTAGCGGAAAGATCCAATGAGCAGTTCTTC. It is translated as CASSFPGLAERSNEQFF.

V and J are TRBV7-9 and TRBJ2-7; 10 bases fit TRBD2. CDR1 is SEHNR, CDR2 FQNEAQ, per germline (reference sequence). J lost 4 bases, V lost 5 bases, and 11 bases had no gene match. The CDR3 totals 16 residues. This CDR3 is CASSQGPGLALYEQYF. CDR3 DNA: TGTGCCAGCAGCCAAGGGCCGGGACTAGCGCTGTACGAGCAGTACTTC.

This clonotype was observed at least ten times. The chain recombines TRBV12-3 or TRBV12-4 with TRBJ2-7; D unclear. V was clipped by 5 bases and J by 3 bases, with 8 bases between them. There are 12 residues in the CDR3. The CDR3 protein is CASSPRLYEQYF. CDR3 DNA sequence: TGTGCCAGCAGTCCACGCCTCTACGAGCAGTACTTC.

This clonotype was seen a few times. This chain uses TRBV7-9 with TRBJ1-2; maybe TRBD1 (6 bases). CDR3 size: 14 residues. Looked up from germline, CDR1 is SEHNR and CDR2 is FQNEAQ (reference sequence). Trimming took 5 bases from V and 3 from J, leaving 13 bases between them. The CDR3 sequence is CASSRQGGDYGYTF. Written as DNA, the CDR3 is TGTGCCAGCAGCCGACAAGGGGGGGACTATGGCTACACCTTC.

This clonotype was seen ten or more times. This chain connects TRBV7-2 to TRBJ2-7; D ambiguous. The CDR3 covers 15 residues. Trimming pared 5 bases from V and 1 base from J, leaving 15 bases between. Germline loops: CDR1 SGHTA, CDR2 FQGNSA. The CDR3 sequence: CASSTYSLSSYEQYF. The DNA of the CDR3 is TGTGCCAGCAGCACATATAGCCTCTCGTCCTACGAGCAGTACTTC.

The chain carries TRBV27 and TRBJ1-4, with no clear D. Deletions cut 8 bases from V and 8 bases from J, with 12 bases between. The V gene's germline CDR1 is MNHEY and CDR2 SMNVEV (reference sequence). The CDR3 length is 12 residues. The CDR3 sequence: CASGPGIEKLFF. The CDR3 DNA is TGTGCCAGCGGGCCGGGAATCGAAAAACTGTTTTTT.

The CDR3 coding sequence is TGCAGTGCTAGCGGACAGAGGAACCACGAGCAGTACTTC. It codes for CSASGQRNHEQYF. The rearrangement links TRBV20-1 to TRBJ2-7, with D possibly matching TRBD1 (6 bases). This CDR3 region has 13 residues. The V gene lost 3 bases and the J gene lost 5 bases, with 14 bases spanning the gap. The V gene's germline CDR1 is DFQATT and CDR2 SNEGSKA (reference sequence).

This clonotype was seen ten or more times. The chain has TRBV4-3 and TRBJ2-1; TRBD2 is a possible D gene (5 bases). Trimming stripped 1 base from V and 7 bases from J, with 8 bases between. Germline V CDR1 and CDR2: LGHNA, YSLEER. The CDR3 is 13 amino acids. This CDR3 reads CASSQGLRNEQFF. DNA for the CDR3: TGCGCCAGCAGCCAAGGACTAAGAAATGAGCAGTTCTTC.

V is TRBV7-9 and J is TRBJ1-5; 7 bases align to TRBD1. V lost 5 bases, J lost 7 bases, and 11 bases stayed unmatched. In germline, CDR1 is SEHNR, CDR2 FQNEAQ (reference sequence). The CDR3 contains 15 residues. CDR3 bases: TGTGCCAGCAGCGGGAGGGACAGAGGGGACCAGCCCCAGCATTTT. Protein: CASSGRDRGDQPQHF.

The chain uses TRBV28 and TRBJ2-7, with 7 bases lining up with TRBD2. CDR3 size: 14 residues. The V and J ends lost 7 bases and 5 bases, in that order; junction bases with no gene match: 11. Germline CDR1 is MDHEN and CDR2 is SYDVKM. CDR3 in amino acids: CASTQAGPLDEQYF. DNA for the CDR3: TGTGCCAGCACACAAGCGGGACCCCTGGACGAGCAGTACTTC.

This clonotype has a count of ten or more. The rearrangement links TRBV7-9 to TRBJ1-6; D not certain. The V end was cut by 1 base, the J end by 4 bases, with 8 bases between. Germline CDR1 SEHNR, CDR2 FQNEAQ (reference sequence). CDR3 length equals 15 residues. CDR3 nucleotides: TGTGCCAGCAGCTTAGATACGGGTTATAATTCACCCCTCCACTTT. Its protein product is CASSLDTGYNSPLHF. Complete variable domain (other parts from reference TRBV7-9 and TRBJ1-6): DTGVSQNPRHKITKRGQNVTFRCDPISEHNRLYWYRQTLGQGPEFLTYFQNEAQLEKSRLLSDRFSAERPKGSFSTLEIQRTEQGDSAMYLCASSLDTGYNSPLHFGNGTRLTVT.

The chain has TRBV2 and TRBJ1-2; D is perhaps TRBD1 (5 bases). Germline values: CDR1 SNHLY, CDR2 FYNNEI. V was pared by 8 bases and J by 6 bases, with 13 bases between. The CDR3 contains 12 residues. CDR3: CASLGHPHGYTF. CDR3 in DNA: TGTGCCAGCCTAGGACACCCCCATGGCTACACCTTC.

This clonotype was found many times. The V gene is TRBV2, the J gene TRBJ2-1; D gene uncertain. The CDR3 covers 15 residues. Germline V gives CDR1 SNHLY, CDR2 FYNNEI. V was clipped by 4 bases and J by 2 bases, with 12 bases between them. CDR3 sequence: CASSAELPTYNEQFF. The CDR3 bases are TGTGCCAGCAGTGCAGAACTCCCTACCTACAATGAGCAGTTCTTC. Drawing the rest from reference TRBV2 and TRBJ2-1, the complete variable domain is EPEVTQTPSHQVTQMGQEVILRCVPISNHLYFYWYRQILGQKVEFLVSFYNNEISEKSEIFDDQFSVERPDGSNFTLKIRSTKLEDSAMYFCASSAELPTYNEQFFGPGTRLTVL.

This clonotype turned up a few times. The chain couples TRBV5-1 to TRBJ1-3, with D hard to call. CDR3 length: 14 amino acids. Germline CDR1 and CDR2: SGHRS and YFSETQ. V lost 4 bases and J 0 bases, leaving 8 bases between the germline ends. The CDR3: CASSTDASGNTIYF. Written as DNA, the CDR3 is TGCGCCAGCAGCACGGACGCCTCTGGAAACACCATATATTTT.

This clonotype occurred a few times. The chain is built from TRBV19 and TRBJ2-7, with TRBD2 matching 10 bases. Germline V gene data show CDR1 as LNHDA and CDR2 as SQIVND (reference sequence). The CDR3 extends over 16 amino acids. The trim removed 6 bases at V and 3 bases at J, leaving 11 bases unmatched. CDR3 residues: CASRGLARGRGYEQYF. CDR3 DNA: TGTGCCAGTAGGGGACTAGCGCGGGGGAGAGGCTACGAGCAGTACTTC.